These 12 T cell receptor beta chains share one sample of origin, sequenced in a study of blood T cell repertoires in COVID-19. Sequencing was performed with immunoSEQ multiplex PCR; in TCRdb, only in-frame clones are kept and a portion is missing. The sample has roughly 67,000 clones, roughly 85% seen once. Sequencing was done on a sample of peripheral blood. The receptors originated from a man aged 45-60 years with acute or convalescent COVID-19.

The chain recombines TRBV6-4 with TRBJ2-5, with no clear D. The ends were cut back, 1 base at V and 1 base at J, with 10 bases in the middle. The germline V gene encodes CDR1 MRHNA and CDR2 SNTAGT. The CDR3 extends over 15 amino acids. In DNA form, the CDR3 reads TGTGCCAGCAGTGACTATTCACCCGGCCAAGAGACCCAGTACTTC. This translates into CASSDYSPGQETQYF.

CDR3 loop: CASSQDWGEAGELFF. The CDR3, as DNA: TGTGCCAGCAGCCAAGATTGGGGGGAGGCCGGGGAGCTGTTTTTT. This chain links TRBV4-2 with TRBJ2-2, with D tentatively TRBD2 (6 bases). Germline V lookup: CDR1 LGHNA, CDR2 YNFKEQ. V lost 0 bases and J 6 bases, leaving 11 bases between the germline ends. The CDR3 is 15 residues long.

This CDR3 reads CASSGGGGWLTEAFF. CDR3 coding DNA: TGCGCCAGCAGTGGGGGCGGGGGCTGGCTCACTGAAGCTTTCTTT. The chain links TRBV10-2 to TRBJ1-1, with D perhaps matching TRBD1 (6 bases). Germline CDR1 WSHSY, CDR2 SAAADI. The CDR3 has 15 residues. With 4 bases removed from V and 4 bases from J, the gap between germline ends came to 16 bases.

The chain employs TRBV19 and TRBJ2-3; 8 nucleotides agree with TRBD2. Germline assignment: CDR1 LNHDA and CDR2 SQIVND (reference sequence). This CDR3 region has 13 residues. Trimming cost V 7 bases and J 6 bases; bases outside gene matches: 6. CDR3 loop: CASTWRGADTQYF. The CDR3 bases are TGTGCCAGTACATGGCGGGGGGCGGATACGCAGTATTTT.

This chain joins TRBV24-1 and TRBJ2-3, with 10 bases fitting TRBD2. Germline-derived CDR1 and CDR2 are KGHDR and SFDVKD. The CDR3 is 16 amino acids. Losses at the gene ends were 4 bases for V and 2 bases for J; bases not matched to a gene: 5. The CDR3 loop is CATSDGTSAFTDTQYF. The CDR3 bases are TGTGCCACCAGTGACGGGACTAGCGCCTTCACAGATACGCAGTATTTT.

This chain connects TRBV21-1 to TRBJ1-2; the listed D gene, TRBD1, was not tested against the DNA. TRBV21-1 counts as a pseudogene. The CDR3 is 17 amino acids. Here the CDR3 DNA reads TGTGCCAGCAGCAAAGCTGGGACAGCCGGTCTTGTCTATGGCTACACCTTC. Translation: CASSKAGTAGLVYGYTF.

The chain employs TRBV4-2 and TRBJ2-5; TRBD2 matches at 13 bases. Germline V gene lookup returns CDR1 LGHNA and CDR2 YNFKEQ. CDR3 length equals 18 residues. V lost 1 base, J lost 5 bases, and 10 bases stayed unmatched. The chain's CDR3 is CASSQVTSGGANGETQYF. CDR3 bases: TGTGCCAGCAGCCAAGTTACTAGCGGGGGGGCCAACGGGGAGACCCAGTACTTC.

The sample holds a few counts of this clone. The chain has TRBV6-4 and TRBJ2-2; no reliable D call. Trimming took 4 bases from V and 0 from J, leaving 6 bases between them. Germline V gives CDR1 MRHNA, CDR2 SNTAGT. CDR3 length equals 14 residues. CDR3 sequence: CASSVQANTGELFF. The CDR3 nucleotides are TGTGCCAGCAGTGTGCAGGCGAACACCGGGGAGCTGTTTTTT.

The rearrangement links TRBV29-1 to TRBJ1-4; D is ambiguous. The CDR3 loop spans 15 amino acids. Germline lookup yields CDR1 SQVTM and CDR2 ANQGSEA. Trimming stripped 4 bases from V and 3 bases from J, with 15 bases between. For the CDR3, the DNA is TGCAGCGTTGCCCGACGGGCGGGGTCTAATGAAAAACTGTTTTTT. Translation gives CSVARRAGSNEKLFF.

This chain uses TRBV30 with TRBJ1-4; D is ambiguous. Deletions cut 5 bases from V and 2 bases from J, with 9 bases between. The CDR3 extends over 13 amino acids. CDR1 and CDR2 from the germline V gene are GTSNPN and SVGIG (reference sequence). CDR3 nucleotides: TGTGCCTGGTCGGTGAGGACTAATGAAAAACTGTTTTTT. Its translation is CAWSVRTNEKLFF.

The chain has TRBV4-2 and TRBJ2-1; 10 positions match TRBD2. CDR1 and CDR2 (germline): LGHNA, YNFKEQ. The CDR3 has 16 amino acids. J was trimmed by 2 bases and V by 2 bases; bases with no gene match: 3. The CDR3 loop is CASSQRSGGPYNEQFF. In DNA form, the CDR3 reads TGTGCCAGCAGCCAACGTAGCGGGGGGCCCTACAATGAGCAGTTCTTC.

This clone was seen only once. V usage is TRBV7-5 and J usage is TRBJ1-2; TRBD1, as called in the table, went unchecked against the DNA. TRBV7-5 is an annotated pseudogene. CDR3 length: 15 residues. The CDR3 sequence is CARSLVQGPNYGYTF. CDR3 sequence (DNA): TGTGCCAGAAGCTTAGTACAGGGACCTAACTATGGCTACACCTTC.